This T cell receptor beta chain comes out of a study of cytomegalovirus exposure and HLA in healthy donors. Across the study: One earlier analysis, a look at 150 million to 200 million T cells, found 117 million unique TCR beta sequences. The study's findings and limits: In a later analysis, the majority of CMV-associated beta chains seemingly showed HLA restriction. With DRB1 most and HLA-C fewest, TCR association rates differed between HLA loci in a later analysis. Per a later analysis, roughly 17,000 TCR beta sequences showed association with HLA alleles at 0.05 false discovery rate.

CDR3 size: 15 residues. The germline V gene has CDR1 SGHRS and CDR2 YFSETQ. J lost 1 base, V lost 4 bases, and 3 bases had no gene match. Both 60 Vbeta primers and 13 Jbeta primers went into the PCR. Libraries were prepared by immunoSEQ multiplex PCR; TCRdb keeps only in-frame clonotypes and omits some of them. This sample lists about 170,000 clones; its ten largest clones have 1.3%. In the case of this clone: What it binds is not known.

Sample: PBMCs. This clonotype was obtained from a woman in her fifties or sixties in good health and CMV-seronegative. The rearrangement links TRBV5-1 to TRBJ2-2; 8 bases are shared with TRBD1. For the CDR3, the DNA is TGCGCCAGCAGCCAAGGACAGGGGAACACCGGGGAGCTGTTTTTT. This encodes CASSQGQGNTGELFF.